This T cell receptor (beta chain) was found in a study of cytomegalovirus exposure and HLA in healthy donors. With 60 Vbeta and 13 Jbeta primers, the PCR was carried out. The data were produced by immunoSEQ multiplex PCR, yet TCRdb's version contains in-frame clones alone and is incomplete. The profile shows 100,000 or so clones, about 75% of them singletons. The sequenced material came from PBMCs. This clonotype was obtained from a woman aged 18-30 years in good health and CMV-seropositive.

The chain's CDR3 is CAISSEPQGSNQPQHF. CDR3 sequence (DNA): TGTGCCATCAGCTCCGAACCACAGGGGAGCAATCAGCCCCAGCATTTT. This chain uses TRBV10-3 with TRBJ1-5; 7 nucleotides agree with TRBD1. Germline V gene sequence: CDR1 ENHRY, CDR2 SYGVKD. The CDR3 covers 16 residues. Trimming cost V 6 bases and J 1 base; bases outside gene matches: 9.